This TCR beta chain was sequenced during a study of regulatory T cells in long-lasting Graves disease. The germline CDR1 and CDR2 sequences are SGHTA and FQGNSA. The V gene lost 1 base and the J gene lost 6 bases, with 13 bases spanning the gap. The CDR3 length is 14 residues. Whole-study results and caveats: Persistent disease was characterized by preferential usage of TRBV28, TRBJ1-2 and TRBJ2-5. Newly diagnosed patients shared about a thousand public clonotypes; persistent patients shared a few thousand.

Time point reported: persistent/refractory GD, antithyroid drugs over 5 years with positive TRAb. The TCR library was made from RNA that had been extracted from PBMCs in TRIzol. Guidelines of the American Thyroid Association were used to diagnose Graves' disease. This clonotype showed up many times. Its antigen remains unidentified. Building of the TCR beta libraries involved iRepertoire HTBI primers and Arm-PCR of CDR3 regions. As handled by the study authors: Identification yielded around 68 TRBV and over eleven TRBJ segments across samples. Via MiXCR, TCRdb re-called the multiplex PCR reads, giving one row per CDR3 protein. The V and J calls and clone size are TCRdb's, not the authors'. This table has hundreds of thousands of distinct CDR3 sequences, 20% to 25% appearing once.

The chain carries TRBV7-2 and TRBJ2-7, with D perhaps matching TRBD1 or TRBD2 (6 bases each). The source is a female donor with Graves disease. The sequencing here drew on peripheral blood mononuclear cells (PBMCs), taken when the disease was refractory, from a patient treated with antithyroid drugs. The CDR3 here is CASSLGGGRVEQYF. The CDR3 DNA reads TGTGCCAGCAGCTTAGGTGGGGGGCGGGTCGAGCAGTACTTC.